The 8 T cell receptor beta chains below were found in one sample sequenced in a study of blood T cell repertoires in COVID-19. Only in-frame clones appear in the TCRdb table, and some are missing; sequencing was by immunoSEQ multiplex PCR. This table holds 95,000 to 100,000 clones, around four fifths found once. Sequences were obtained from peripheral blood. These receptor sequences come from a man aged 70 or older with acute or convalescent COVID-19.

The chain employs TRBV10-1 and TRBJ1-4; D possibly corresponds to TRBD1 (6 bases). CDR1 WNHNN and CDR2 SYGVQD come from the germline V gene (reference sequence). Trimming shortened V by 3 bases and J by 5 bases, and 13 bases separated the two germline ends. The CDR3 loop spans 15 amino acids. DNA of the CDR3: TGCGCCAGCAGTGATTGCGGACAGAGCAATGAAAAACTGTTTTTT. Encoded protein: CASSDCGQSNEKLFF.

This rearrangement joins TRBV7-2 to TRBJ1-2, with D perhaps matching TRBD1 (6 bases). Germline V gene sequence: CDR1 SGHTA, CDR2 FQGNSA. Trimming stripped 7 bases from V and 7 bases from J, with 19 bases between. This CDR3 region has 14 residues. The CDR3 spells CASTLLRGRGGYTF. The CDR3 DNA reads TGTGCCAGCACCCTACTCAGGGGAAGAGGTGGCTACACCTTC.

This clone was found a few times. The chain joins TRBV4-1 to TRBJ1-5; TRBD1 might be the D (5 bases). The CDR3 runs to 18 residues. Germline-derived CDR1 and CDR2 are MGHRA and YSYEKL. V was shortened by 0 bases and J by 4 bases, with 19 bases between the two germline ends. CDR3 nucleotide sequence: TGCGCCAGCAGCCAAGATCCGTTTTCGTCAGGGAGGAATCAGCCCCAGCATTTT. Translated: CASSQDPFSSGRNQPQHF.

The gene calls are TRBV9 and TRBJ1-2; 7 bases are shared with TRBD1. Per the germline V gene, CDR1 is SGDLS and CDR2 is YYNGEE. After removal of 0 bases from V and 7 bases from J, the junction contained 6 bases not matched to a gene. The CDR3 has 14 residues. The CDR3 DNA reads TGTGCCAGCAGCGTAGCCCCTGACAGGGTTGGCTACACCTTC. Translation: CASSVAPDRVGYTF.

The rearrangement joins TRBV3-1 (or the pseudogene TRBV3-2) to TRBJ1-3; the D is unclear. The CDR3 spans 13 residues. V lost 0 bases and J lost 7, with 7 bases in between. Germline values: CDR1 LGHDT, CDR2 YNNKEL (reference sequence). The CDR3 DNA reads as TGTGCCAGCAGCCAAGAATCGGTGAACACCATATATTTT. Translation gives CASSQESVNTIYF.

This clone was detected only once. V usage is TRBV18 and J usage is TRBJ1-3, with D perhaps TRBD1 (5 bases). V lost 2 bases, J lost 0 bases, and 29 bases lay in between. The CDR3 consists of 22 residues. CDR1 and CDR2 (germline): KGHSH, LQKENI. CDR3 in amino acids: CASSPMVPTVFGSSTSGNTIYF. CDR3 bases: TGTGCCAGCTCACCAATGGTCCCGACAGTCTTCGGCAGTTCTACCTCTGGAAACACCATATATTTT.

The chain combines TRBV19 with TRBJ2-3, with 9 bases that match TRBD2. Trimming took 7 bases from V and 2 from J; bases not matched to a gene: 7. Germline values: CDR1 LNHDA, CDR2 SQIVND (reference sequence). This CDR3 contains 15 residues. The CDR3 loop reads CASTPTSGYTDTQYF. The DNA for the CDR3 is TGTGCCAGTACACCGACTAGCGGCTACACAGATACGCAGTATTTT.

The chain uses TRBV7-2 and TRBJ2-7; a possible D gene is TRBD2 (6 bases). Germline values: CDR1 SGHTA, CDR2 FQGNSA. CDR3 length: 14 residues. V was trimmed by 2 bases and J by 4 bases, leaving 12 bases between them. This CDR3 is CASSLSREKYEQYF. Written as DNA, the CDR3 is TGTGCCAGCAGCTTAAGCCGGGAGAAATACGAGCAGTACTTC.